This T cell receptor (beta chain) was sequenced in a study of cytomegalovirus exposure and HLA in healthy donors. Study results and caveats: Some public TCRs appeared in many individuals, while most sequences were rare. Analysis performed later showed TCR beta chains linked to HLA being more clonally expanded than equally common others.

PCR amplification relied on 60 Vbeta primers (plus 13 Jbeta primers). Clones were sequenced by immunoSEQ multiplex PCR, and TCRdb holds only the in-frame ones, with some missing. The table records 80,000 to 95,000 clones, 78% of them present only once. Of note for this clone: Its cognate antigen is unknown.

The CDR3 runs 12 residues. The germline CDR1 and CDR2 sequences are KGHSH and LQKENI. V lost 5 bases and J 8 bases, leaving 12 bases between the germline ends. Input material: PBMCs. The TCR was taken from a man younger than 30 in good health and CMV-seropositive. The chain is built from TRBV18 and TRBJ1-1; possible D gene TRBD1, 6 bases. CDR3 DNA: TGTGCCAGCTCAAAACGGACAGACGAAGCTTTCTTT. Translation: CASSKRTDEAFF.